The clone carrying this T cell receptor (beta chain) was seen a single time. The antigen remains undetermined. The data were obtained in a study of Ad26.COV2.S vaccination and SARS-CoV-2 variants. Whole-study results and caveats: Recipients of either vaccine or placebo displayed similar breadth of non-spike TCRs.

The treatment: over 15 received Ad26.COV2.S at low or high dose, single or two shots; 5 received placebo; per-sample allocation not given. Sampling happened 63 days after the first vaccine or placebo injection. Assay: immunoSEQ multiplex PCR; the TCRdb copy retains only in-frame clones and omits some. Of 300,000 to 400,000 clones in the sample, 90% were seen once. CDR1 is SGHRS, CDR2 YFSETQ, per germline. Trimming removed 2 bases from V and 1 base from J, with 12 bases in between. The CDR3 covers 15 residues. The receptor's source is a person between 18 and 65 years old who received the Ad26.COV2.S COVID-19 vaccine or a placebo. This specimen was peripheral blood, taken in a trial of Ad26.COV2.S vaccine versus placebo. The chain has TRBV5-1 and TRBJ2-5, with D tentatively TRBD2 (5 bases). The CDR3 is CASSFGNSVQETQYF. CDR3 sequence (DNA): TGCGCCAGCAGCTTCGGGAATAGCGTCCAAGAGACCCAGTACTTC.